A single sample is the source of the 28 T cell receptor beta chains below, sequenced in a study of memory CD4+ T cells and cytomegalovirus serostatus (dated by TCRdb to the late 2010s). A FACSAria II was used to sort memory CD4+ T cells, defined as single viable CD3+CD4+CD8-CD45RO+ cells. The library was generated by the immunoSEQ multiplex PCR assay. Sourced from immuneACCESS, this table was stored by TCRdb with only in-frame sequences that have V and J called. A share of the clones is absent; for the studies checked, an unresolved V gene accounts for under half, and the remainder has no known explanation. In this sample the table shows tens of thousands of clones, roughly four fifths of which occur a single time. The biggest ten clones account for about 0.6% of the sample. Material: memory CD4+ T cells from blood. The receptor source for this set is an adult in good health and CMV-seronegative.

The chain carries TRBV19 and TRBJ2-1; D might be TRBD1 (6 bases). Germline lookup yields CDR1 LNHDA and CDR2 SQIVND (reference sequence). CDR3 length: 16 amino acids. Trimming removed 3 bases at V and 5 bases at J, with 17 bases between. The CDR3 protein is CASSIGRVGTNNEQFF. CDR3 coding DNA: TGTGCCAGTAGTATTGGCAGGGTAGGGACAAACAATGAGCAGTTCTTC. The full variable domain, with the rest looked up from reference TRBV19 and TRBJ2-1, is DGGITQSPKYLFRKEGQNVTLSCEQNLNHDAMYWYRQDPGQGLRLIYYSQIVNDFQKGDIAEGYSVSREKKESFPLTVTSAQKNPTAFYLCASSIGRVGTNNEQFFGPGTRLTVL.

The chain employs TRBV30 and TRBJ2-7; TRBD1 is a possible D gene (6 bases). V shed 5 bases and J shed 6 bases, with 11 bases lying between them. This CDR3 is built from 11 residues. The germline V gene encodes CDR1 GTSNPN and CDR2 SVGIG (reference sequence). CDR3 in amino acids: CAWSLGGEQYF. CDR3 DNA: TGTGCCTGGTCATTAGGGGGCGAGCAGTACTTC.

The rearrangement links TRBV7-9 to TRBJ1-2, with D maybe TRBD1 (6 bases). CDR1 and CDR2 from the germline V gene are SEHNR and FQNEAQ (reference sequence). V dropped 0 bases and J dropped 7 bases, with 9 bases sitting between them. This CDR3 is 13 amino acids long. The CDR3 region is CASSLATGRGYTF. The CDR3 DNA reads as TGTGCCAGCAGCTTAGCGACAGGTCGTGGCTACACCTTC.

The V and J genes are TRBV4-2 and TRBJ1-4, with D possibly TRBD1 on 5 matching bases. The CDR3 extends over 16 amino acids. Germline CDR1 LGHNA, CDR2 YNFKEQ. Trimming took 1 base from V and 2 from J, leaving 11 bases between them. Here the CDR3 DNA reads TGTGCCAGCAGCCAAGCTTCAGCAGGGACTAATGAAAAACTGTTTTTT. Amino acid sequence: CASSQASAGTNEKLFF.

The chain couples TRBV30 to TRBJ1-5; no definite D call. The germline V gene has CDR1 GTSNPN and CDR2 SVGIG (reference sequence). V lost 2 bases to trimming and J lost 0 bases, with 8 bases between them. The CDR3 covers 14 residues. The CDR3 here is CAWSTSYSNQPQHF. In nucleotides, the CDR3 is TGTGCCTGGAGTACAAGTTATAGCAATCAGCCCCAGCATTTT.

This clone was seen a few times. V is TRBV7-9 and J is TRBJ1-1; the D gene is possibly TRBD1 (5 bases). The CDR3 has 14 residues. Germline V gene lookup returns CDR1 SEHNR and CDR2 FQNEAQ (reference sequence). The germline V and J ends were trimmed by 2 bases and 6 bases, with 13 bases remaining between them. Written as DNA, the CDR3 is TGTGCCAGCAGCTTACAAGGGGCCTTCGCTGAAGCTTTCTTT. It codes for CASSLQGAFAEAFF.

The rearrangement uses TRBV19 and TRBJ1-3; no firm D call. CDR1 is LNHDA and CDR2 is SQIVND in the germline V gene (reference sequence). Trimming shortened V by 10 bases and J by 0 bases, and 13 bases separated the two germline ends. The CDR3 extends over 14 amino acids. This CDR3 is CATSSRVSGNTIYF. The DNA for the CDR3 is TGTGCCACCTCGAGTCGGGTCTCTGGAAACACCATATATTTT.

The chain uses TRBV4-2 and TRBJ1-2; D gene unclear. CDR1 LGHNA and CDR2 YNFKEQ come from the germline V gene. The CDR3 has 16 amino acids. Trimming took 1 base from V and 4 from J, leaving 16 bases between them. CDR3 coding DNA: TGTGCCAGCAGCCAAGGTAGCGGGTCCCCTAGCTATGGCTACACCTTC. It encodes CASSQGSGSPSYGYTF.

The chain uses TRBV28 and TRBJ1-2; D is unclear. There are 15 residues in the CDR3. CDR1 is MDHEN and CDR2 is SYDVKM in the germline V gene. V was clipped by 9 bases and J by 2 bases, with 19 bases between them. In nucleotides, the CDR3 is TGTGCCAGTAATACCGGGCCCCGAGGGAACTATGGCTACACCTTC. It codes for CASNTGPRGNYGYTF.

CDR3 residues: CASSEVLQETQYF. The CDR3 DNA follows: TGTGCCAGCAGTGAGGTCCTCCAAGAGACCCAGTACTTC. The V and J genes are TRBV25-1 and TRBJ2-5; D uncertain. Germline lookup yields CDR1 MGHDK and CDR2 SYGVNS. CDR3 length: 13 residues. V dropped 3 bases and J dropped 1 base, with 6 bases sitting between them.

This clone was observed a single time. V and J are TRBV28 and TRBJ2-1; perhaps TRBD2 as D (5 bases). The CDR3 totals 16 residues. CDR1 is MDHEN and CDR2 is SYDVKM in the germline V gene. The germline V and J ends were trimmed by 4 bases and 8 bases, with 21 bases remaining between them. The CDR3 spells CASSSSPGFPRDEQFF. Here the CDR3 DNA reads TGTGCCAGCAGTTCTTCTCCGGGATTCCCTCGCGATGAGCAGTTCTTC.

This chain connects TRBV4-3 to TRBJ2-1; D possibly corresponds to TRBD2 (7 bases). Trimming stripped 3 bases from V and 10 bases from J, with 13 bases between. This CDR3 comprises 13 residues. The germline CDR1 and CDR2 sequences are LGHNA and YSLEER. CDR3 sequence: CASSQARGQEQFF. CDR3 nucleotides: TGCGCCAGCAGCCAGGCGCGGGGGCAGGAGCAGTTCTTC.

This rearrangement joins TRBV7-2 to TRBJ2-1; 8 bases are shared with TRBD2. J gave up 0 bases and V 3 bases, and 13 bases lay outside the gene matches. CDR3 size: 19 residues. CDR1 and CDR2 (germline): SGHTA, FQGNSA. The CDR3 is CASSFPKAGERSSYNEQFF. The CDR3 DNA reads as TGTGCCAGCAGCTTCCCAAAAGCGGGGGAGCGTAGCTCCTACAATGAGCAGTTCTTC.

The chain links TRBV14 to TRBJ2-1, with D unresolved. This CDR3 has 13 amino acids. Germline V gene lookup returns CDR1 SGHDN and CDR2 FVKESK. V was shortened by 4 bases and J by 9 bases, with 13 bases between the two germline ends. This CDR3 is CASSPLTMGEQFF. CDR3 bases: TGTGCCAGCAGCCCTCTTACTATGGGTGAGCAGTTCTTC.

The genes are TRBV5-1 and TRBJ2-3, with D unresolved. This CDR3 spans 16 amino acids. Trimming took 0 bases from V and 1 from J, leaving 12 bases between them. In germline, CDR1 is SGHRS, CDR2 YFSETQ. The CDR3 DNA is TGCGCCAGCAGCTTGGTAAAAGACTCACGCACAGATACGCAGTATTTT. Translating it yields CASSLVKDSRTDTQYF.

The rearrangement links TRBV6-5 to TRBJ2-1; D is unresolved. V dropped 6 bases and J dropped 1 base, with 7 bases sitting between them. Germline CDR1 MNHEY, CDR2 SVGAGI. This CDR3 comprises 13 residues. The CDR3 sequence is CASRAGSYNEQFF. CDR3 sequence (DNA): TGTGCCAGCAGGGCAGGATCCTACAATGAGCAGTTCTTC.

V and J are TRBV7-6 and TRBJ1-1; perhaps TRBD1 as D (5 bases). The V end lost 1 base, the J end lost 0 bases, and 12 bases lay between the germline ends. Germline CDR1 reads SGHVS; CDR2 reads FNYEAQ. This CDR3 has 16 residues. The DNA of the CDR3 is TGTGCCAGCAGCTTAGTGGCTGGGACTGTGAACACTGAAGCTTTCTTT. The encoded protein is CASSLVAGTVNTEAFF.

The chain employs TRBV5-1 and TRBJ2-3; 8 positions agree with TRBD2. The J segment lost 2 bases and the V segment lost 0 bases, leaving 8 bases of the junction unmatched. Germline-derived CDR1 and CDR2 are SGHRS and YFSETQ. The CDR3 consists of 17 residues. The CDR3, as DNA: TGCGCCAGCAGCTTGGCCAAGTTGCGGGGGGCCACAGATACGCAGTATTTT. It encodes CASSLAKLRGATDTQYF.

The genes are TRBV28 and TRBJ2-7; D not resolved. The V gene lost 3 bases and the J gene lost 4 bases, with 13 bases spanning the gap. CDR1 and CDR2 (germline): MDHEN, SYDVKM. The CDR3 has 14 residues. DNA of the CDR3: TGTGCCAGCAGTTTTGTCCTCGTGCCTTACGAGCAGTACTTC. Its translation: CASSFVLVPYEQYF.

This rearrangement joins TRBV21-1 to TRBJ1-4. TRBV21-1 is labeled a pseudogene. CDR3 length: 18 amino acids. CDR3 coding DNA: TGTGCCAGCAGCAAAGAGCGGTCAAACATGGGGCGTAATGAAAAACTGTTTTTT. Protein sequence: CASSKERSNMGRNEKLFF.

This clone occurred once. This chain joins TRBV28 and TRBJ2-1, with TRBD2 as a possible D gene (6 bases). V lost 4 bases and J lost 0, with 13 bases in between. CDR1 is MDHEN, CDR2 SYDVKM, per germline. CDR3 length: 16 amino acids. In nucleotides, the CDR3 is TGTGCCAGCAGTTCGAGCGGGTGGAGCTCCTACAATGAGCAGTTCTTC. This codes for CASSSSGWSSYNEQFF.

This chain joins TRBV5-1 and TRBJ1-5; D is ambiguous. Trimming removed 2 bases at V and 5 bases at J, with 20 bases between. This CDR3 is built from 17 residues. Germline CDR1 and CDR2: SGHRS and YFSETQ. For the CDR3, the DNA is TGCGCCAGCAGCTTCATCGGACTACCTTTGGGCGATCAGCCCCAGCATTTT. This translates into CASSFIGLPLGDQPQHF.

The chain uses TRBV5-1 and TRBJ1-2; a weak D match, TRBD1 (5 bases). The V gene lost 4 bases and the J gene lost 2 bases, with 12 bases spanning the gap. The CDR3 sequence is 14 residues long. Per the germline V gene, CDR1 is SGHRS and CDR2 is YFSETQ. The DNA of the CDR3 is TGCGCCAGCAGCCCTGACAGACCCAACTATGGCTACACCTTC. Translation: CASSPDRPNYGYTF. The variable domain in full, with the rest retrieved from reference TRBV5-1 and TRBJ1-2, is KAGVTQTPRYLIKTRGQQVTLSCSPISGHRSVSWYQQTPGQGLQFLFEYFSETQRNKGNFPGRFSGRQFSNSRSEMNVSTLELGDSALYLCASSPDRPNYGYTFGSGTRLTVV.

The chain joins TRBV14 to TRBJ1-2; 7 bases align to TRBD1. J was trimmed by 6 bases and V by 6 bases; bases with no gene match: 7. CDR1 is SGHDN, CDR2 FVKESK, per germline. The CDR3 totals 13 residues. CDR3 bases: TGTGCCAGCAGTTCTAGACAGGGACATGGCTACACCTTC. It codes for CASSSRQGHGYTF.

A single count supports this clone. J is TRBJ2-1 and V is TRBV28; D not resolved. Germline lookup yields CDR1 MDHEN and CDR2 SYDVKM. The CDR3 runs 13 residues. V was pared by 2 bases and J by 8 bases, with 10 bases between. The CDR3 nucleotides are TGTGCCAGCAGTTTACTAACCCGCGATGAGCAGTTCTTC. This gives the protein CASSLLTRDEQFF.

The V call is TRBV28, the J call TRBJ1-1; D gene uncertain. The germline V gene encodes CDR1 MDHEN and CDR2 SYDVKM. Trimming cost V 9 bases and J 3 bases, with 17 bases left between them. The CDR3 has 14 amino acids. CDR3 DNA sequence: TGTGCCAGTCAAATCACGTTAACGGACACTGAAGCTTTCTTT. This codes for CASQITLTDTEAFF.

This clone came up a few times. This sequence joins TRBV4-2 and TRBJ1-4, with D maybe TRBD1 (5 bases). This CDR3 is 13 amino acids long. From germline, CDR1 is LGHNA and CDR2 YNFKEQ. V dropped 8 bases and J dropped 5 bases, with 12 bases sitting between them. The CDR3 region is CASSQGKNEKLFF. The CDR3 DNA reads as TGTGCCAGCTCGCAGGGAAAGAATGAAAAACTGTTTTTT.

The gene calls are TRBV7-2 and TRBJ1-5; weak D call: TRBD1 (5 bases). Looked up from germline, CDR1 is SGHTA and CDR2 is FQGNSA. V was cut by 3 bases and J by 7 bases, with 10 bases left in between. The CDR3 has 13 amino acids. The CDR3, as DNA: TGTGCCAGCAGCTTCAGGGTCGGGCAGCCCCAGCATTTT. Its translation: CASSFRVGQPQHF.